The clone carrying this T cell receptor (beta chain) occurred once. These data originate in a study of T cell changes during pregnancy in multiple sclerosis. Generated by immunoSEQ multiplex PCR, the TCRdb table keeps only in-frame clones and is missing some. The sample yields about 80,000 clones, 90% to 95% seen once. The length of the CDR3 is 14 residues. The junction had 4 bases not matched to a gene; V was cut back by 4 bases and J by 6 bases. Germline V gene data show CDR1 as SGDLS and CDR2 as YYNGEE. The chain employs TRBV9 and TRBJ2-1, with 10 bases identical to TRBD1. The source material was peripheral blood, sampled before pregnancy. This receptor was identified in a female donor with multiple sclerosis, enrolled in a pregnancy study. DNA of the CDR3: TGTGCCAGCAGCTCGGGACAGGGGAGCAATGAGCAGTTCTTC. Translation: CASSSGQGSNEQFF.